Listed below are T cell receptor beta chains from one sample, sequenced in a study of blood T cell repertoires in COVID-19. Sequencing used immunoSEQ multiplex PCR; TCRdb keeps in-frame clones, though not all of them. Of 100,000 to 150,000 clones listed, about 85% are singletons. Sample: peripheral blood. The receptor set was obtained from a man in his 60s with acute or convalescent COVID-19. Both conserved end residues are part of each CDR3. A D gene is named only where the DNA matches it firmly. Size is stated for part of the rows, as once, few or many counts, or as a class when the clone is expanded.

TRBV6-6	.	.	15	TRBJ1-4	CASSFPGATNEKLFF	TGTGCCAGCAGTTTCCCGGGGGCAACTAATGAAAAACTGTTTTTT
TRBV7-8	.	.	15	TRBJ2-1	CASSLAGGEDYEQFF	TGTGCCAGCAGCTTAGCAGGGGGAGAGGACTATGAGCAGTTCTTC
TRBV5-1	.	TRBD2	15	TRBJ2-1	CASSLGGRAYNEQFF	TGCGCCAGCAGCTTGGGCGGGAGGGCGTACAATGAGCAGTTCTTC
TRBV4-1	.	TRBD1	15	TRBJ1-2	CASSRGGTAYYGYTF	TGCGCCAGCAGCCGAGGAGGGACAGCTTACTATGGCTACACCTTC
TRBV27	.	.	15	TRBJ2-5	CASSRSGREWETQYF	TGTGCCAGCAGTCGCTCTGGACGGGAGTGGGAGACCCAGTACTTC
TRBV30	.	TRBD2	15	TRBJ2-5	CAWNPSGLYQETQYF	TGTGCCTGGAATCCTAGCGGGCTGTACCAAGAGACCCAGTACTTC
TRBV5-1	.	.	15	TRBJ2-3	CASSLGPIAIDTQYF	TGCGCCAGCAGCTTGGGGCCTATAGCGATAGATACGCAGTATTTT
TRBV30	.	TRBD1	14	TRBJ1-5	CAWSANRGHQPQHF	TGTGCCTGGAGCGCAAACAGGGGCCATCAGCCCCAGCATTTT
TRBV24-1	.	TRBD2	17	TRBJ2-2	CATSGLLTSANTGELFF	TGTGCCACCAGTGGCCTATTGACTAGCGCGAACACCGGGGAGCTGTTTTTT
TRBV19	.	.	15	TRBJ1-4	CASLPGDTSGEKLFF	TGTGCCAGCCTTCCGGGAGATACCTCGGGGGAAAAACTGTTTTTT
TRBV11-3	.	.	15	TRBJ2-7	CASSLDGGESYEQYF	TGTGCCAGCAGCTTAGACGGGGGAGAGTCCTACGAGCAGTACTTC
TRBV28	few	TRBD1	17	TRBJ2-7	CASRPRDRDYLIYEQYF	TGTGCCAGCAGACCCCGGGACAGAGATTATCTAATCTACGAGCAGTACTTC
TRBV2	.	.	14	TRBJ2-1	CASIEGGRNNEQFF	TGTGCCAGCATCGAGGGAGGCCGAAACAATGAGCAGTTCTTC
TRBV10-3	few	TRBD1	14	TRBJ1-1	CAISESRQGYEAFF	TGTGCCATCAGTGAGTCTCGACAGGGGTATGAAGCTTTCTTT
TRBV7-9	.	.	14	TRBJ1-1	CASSAGGKVTEAFF	TGTGCCAGCAGCGCGGGGGGGAAGGTTACTGAAGCTTTCTTT
TRBV7-3	.	.	16	TRBJ2-3	CASSLGSGLSTDTQYF	TGTGCCAGCAGCTTAGGGTCAGGGTTAAGTACAGATACGCAGTATTTT
TRBV7-3	.	TRBD1	18	TRBJ2-1	CASSLHLAGQGSYNEQFF	TGTGCCAGCAGCTTACATCTTGCCGGACAGGGGTCCTACAATGAGCAGTTCTTC
TRBV19	.	TRBD1	16	TRBJ1-6	CASSSLDRGNNSPLHF	TGTGCCAGTAGTTCCTTGGACAGGGGCAATAATTCACCCCTCCACTTT
TRBV6-5	.	TRBD1	13	TRBJ2-7	CASSSDRYYEQYF	TGTGCCAGCAGTTCGGACAGGTACTACGAGCAGTACTTC
TRBV29-1	.	.	11	TRBJ1-2	CSVQGGEGYTF	TGCAGCGTCCAGGGTGGAGAGGGCTACACCTTC
TRBV6-6	.	.	11	TRBJ1-1	CASSPQIEAFF	TGTGCCAGCAGCCCCCAGATTGAAGCTTTCTTT
TRBV5-1	.	.	16	TRBJ2-2	CASSFDSAINTGELFF	TGCGCCAGCAGCTTCGACAGCGCCATTAACACCGGGGAGCTGTTTTTT
TRBV18	.	TRBD2	16	TRBJ2-2	CASSPPGGRNTGELFF	TGTGCCAGCTCACCACCGGGCGGGAGGAACACCGGGGAGCTGTTTTTT
TRBV11-2	.	.	14	TRBJ2-3	CASSSPRLTDTQYF	TGTGCCAGCAGCTCACCGAGACTCACAGATACGCAGTATTTT
TRBV3-1/TRBV3-2	.	.	13	TRBJ1-6	CASSPRQDTPLHF	TGTGCCAGCAGCCCCCGACAGGATACACCCCTCCACTTT
TRBV7-3	.	.	15	TRBJ2-1	CASSLESISYNEQFF	TGTGCCAGCAGCTTAGAGTCCATCTCCTACAATGAGCAGTTCTTC
TRBV5-1	.	.	17	TRBJ2-1	CASSLYAGSRSYNEQFF	TGCGCCAGCAGCCTATATGCGGGCTCCCGCTCCTACAATGAGCAGTTCTTC
TRBV28	.	TRBD1	16	TRBJ1-1	CASSPQGWGQRFEAFF	TGTGCCAGCAGCCCTCAAGGCTGGGGACAGCGATTTGAAGCTTTCTTT